These 21 T cell receptor beta chains share one sample of origin, sequenced in a study of T cell responses to AZD1222 COVID-19 vaccine (dated by TCRdb to about 2021). The time point label, as the study defines it: baseline before first vaccination. The library relied on the immunoSEQ multiplex PCR assay. Sourced from immuneACCESS, this table was stored by TCRdb with only in-frame sequences that have V and J called. A share of the clones is absent; for the studies checked, an unresolved V gene accounts for under half, and the remainder has no known explanation. This sample holds about 130,000 clones; over 75% were observed only once. Approximately 1.7% of the sample is in the top ten clones. Sequences were derived from peripheral blood, sampled on day 0 of AZD1222 vaccination. All receptors derive from an adult in good health.

The CDR3 sequence is CATSNDPDRGGEKLFF. In DNA, the CDR3 is TGTGCCACCAGTAACGACCCCGACAGGGGAGGTGAAAAACTGTTTTTT. The rearrangement links TRBV24-1 to TRBJ1-4; 8 positions agree with TRBD1. The ends lost 6 bases at V and 7 bases at J; junction bases unmatched: 12. The germline V gene encodes CDR1 KGHDR and CDR2 SFDVKD. The CDR3 loop spans 16 amino acids.

The chain recombines TRBV7-9 with TRBJ1-1, with TRBD1 as a possible D gene (5 bases). The CDR3 covers 16 residues. Per germline, CDR1 SEHNR and CDR2 FQNEAQ (reference sequence). V gave up 2 bases and J gave up 0 bases, with 13 bases separating them. CDR3 in DNA: TGTGCCAGCAGCTTACGGCAGGGCTGGATGAACACTGAAGCTTTCTTT. Amino acids: CASSLRQGWMNTEAFF. The full variable domain, completed using reference TRBV7-9 and TRBJ1-1, is DTGVSQNPRHKITKRGQNVTFRCDPISEHNRLYWYRQTLGQGPEFLTYFQNEAQLEKSRLLSDRFSAERPKGSFSTLEIQRTEQGDSAMYLCASSLRQGWMNTEAFFGQGTRLTVV.

This clone was seen a handful of times. The chain links TRBV7-3 to TRBJ2-4, with D perhaps matching TRBD1 (5 bases). V was pared by 0 bases and J by 8 bases, with 14 bases between. The germline V gene has CDR1 SGHTA and CDR2 FQGTGA. This CDR3 is 15 amino acids long. The CDR3 DNA reads TGTGCCAGCAGCTTAACGGCCAGGGTTACGGACATTCAGTACTTC. Its translation is CASSLTARVTDIQYF.

The chain recombines TRBV20-1 with TRBJ1-2, with D uncertain. V gave up 3 bases and J gave up 4 bases, with 12 bases separating them. CDR1 and CDR2 from the germline V gene are DFQATT and SNEGSKA (reference sequence). CDR3 length: 13 amino acids. This CDR3 reads CSASTSPPYGYTF. The CDR3 DNA sequence: TGCAGTGCTAGTACCAGTCCCCCCTATGGCTACACCTTC.

J is TRBJ2-7 and V is TRBV20-1, with D possibly matching TRBD1 (6 bases). Germline-derived CDR1 and CDR2 are DFQATT and SNEGSKA (reference sequence). The CDR3 has 13 amino acids. Trimming left V 3 bases short and J 2 bases short, with 11 bases between. CDR3 amino acids: CSASTGFTYEQYF. CDR3 nucleotides: TGCAGTGCTAGTACAGGGTTCACCTACGAGCAGTACTTC.

The chain combines TRBV19 with TRBJ2-7; D possibly corresponds to TRBD1 (7 bases). V lost 7 bases, J lost 3 bases, and 19 bases lay in between. CDR1 and CDR2 (germline): LNHDA, SQIVND (reference sequence). This CDR3 contains 15 residues. Written as DNA, the CDR3 is TGTGCCAGTACACCTCAGGGGGACTCAAACTACGAGCAGTACTTC. It specifies CASTPQGDSNYEQYF.

V is TRBV6-2 or TRBV6-3 and J is TRBJ2-1; 12 bases fit TRBD2. Looked up from germline, CDR1 is MNHEY and CDR2 is SVGEGT. V shed 0 bases, J shed 8 bases, and the junction held 17 bases outside the gene matches. The CDR3 is made up of 20 amino acids. The CDR3 here is CASSYSEGTPRLAGAYEQFF. The CDR3 bases are TGTGCCAGCAGTTACTCGGAGGGGACCCCAAGACTAGCGGGAGCGTATGAGCAGTTCTTC.

This chain uses TRBV14 with TRBJ2-4; the D call may be TRBD1 or TRBD2 (6 bases each). Germline V gene sequence: CDR1 SGHDN, CDR2 FVKESK. V was trimmed by 4 bases and J by 0 bases, leaving 10 bases between them. This CDR3 has 15 residues. Here the CDR3 DNA reads TGTGCCAGCAGCCCTGAGGGGGGAGCCAAAAACATTCAGTACTTC. As protein: CASSPEGGAKNIQYF. Full variable domain (rest looked up from reference TRBV14 and TRBJ2-4): EAGVTQFPSHSVIEKGQTVTLRCDPISGHDNLYWYRRVMGKEIKFLLHFVKESKQDESGMPNNRFLAERTGGTYSTLKVQPAELEDSGVYFCASSPEGGAKNIQYFGAGTRLSVL.

V usage is TRBV21-1 and J usage is TRBJ2-7; TRBD1 was called by the table and not checked on the DNA. TRBV21-1 is an annotated pseudogene. The CDR3 sequence is 16 residues long. CDR3 nucleotides: TGTGCCAGCTCTAGTAGGTTTGGGACAGGGGACGACGAGCAGTACTTC. It translates to CASSSRFGTGDDEQYF.

This chain joins TRBV6-2 or TRBV6-3 and TRBJ2-7, with 9 bases fitting TRBD2. Losses at the gene ends were 2 bases for V and 3 bases for J; bases not matched to a gene: 2. The CDR3 sequence is 14 residues long. Germline CDR1 is MNHEY and CDR2 is SVGEGT. The CDR3 region is CASSYPTSGYEQYF. For the CDR3, the DNA is TGTGCCAGCAGTTACCCGACTAGCGGCTACGAGCAGTACTTC.

The V call is TRBV3-1 (or the pseudogene TRBV3-2), the J call TRBJ1-3; D not resolved. Germline CDR1 and CDR2: LGHDT and YNNKEL (reference sequence). Trimming stripped 4 bases from V and 0 bases from J, with 16 bases between. The CDR3 has 17 residues. CDR3 sequence (DNA): TGTGCCAGCAGCCTTGGTCGGGTTCGGGCCTCTGGAAACACCATATATTTT. This encodes CASSLGRVRASGNTIYF.

As to this clone: Being one base from a much bigger clone, this may be a read error. The chain has TRBV6-5 and TRBJ2-7, with unresolved D. V lost 5 bases to trimming and J lost 4 bases, with 3 bases between them. CDR3 size: 10 residues. Per germline, CDR1 MNHEY and CDR2 SVGAGI. For the CDR3, the DNA is TGTGCCAGCAGTCGTTACGAGCAGTACTTC. Protein sequence: CASSRYEQYF.

The chain links TRBV6-4 to TRBJ1-4; 7 bases fit TRBD1. The J segment lost 3 bases and the V segment lost 5 bases, leaving 6 bases of the junction unmatched. Germline V CDR1 and CDR2: MRHNA, SNTAGT. This CDR3 comprises 15 residues. This chain's CDR3 is CASSQTGPANEKLFF. The CDR3 nucleotides are TGTGCCAGCAGTCAGACAGGGCCGGCTAATGAAAAACTGTTTTTT.

The J gene is TRBJ2-3, the V gene TRBV3-1 (or the pseudogene TRBV3-2); no definite D call. This CDR3 is 14 amino acids long. Trimming left V 4 bases short and J 6 bases short, with 14 bases between. Germline-derived CDR1 and CDR2 are LGHDT and YNNKEL (reference sequence). The CDR3 nucleotides read TGTGCCAGCAGCCTCCCAGCGCAGTCCGATACGCAGTATTTT. Protein sequence: CASSLPAQSDTQYF.

The genes are TRBV7-9 and TRBJ1-5; 7 bases match TRBD1. The junction had 7 bases not matched to a gene; V was cut back by 2 bases and J by 3 bases. This CDR3 comprises 16 residues. CDR1 and CDR2 from the germline V gene are SEHNR and FQNEAQ (reference sequence). The CDR3 loop reads CASSLFGGGSNQPQHF. The CDR3 nucleotides are TGTGCCAGCAGCTTATTTGGAGGGGGCTCCAATCAGCCCCAGCATTTT.

This clone was seen only once. Here the CDR3 reads CASGLETQYF. The CDR3 DNA sequence: TGTGCCAGCGGTTTAGAGACCCAGTACTTC. The chain employs TRBV3-1 (or the pseudogene TRBV3-2) and TRBJ2-5, with D uncertain. Germline V CDR1 and CDR2: LGHDT, YNNKEL (reference sequence). The CDR3 runs 10 residues. Trimming cost V 8 bases and J 4 bases, with 5 bases left between them.

The V call is TRBV30, the J call TRBJ1-2; D gene uncertain. This CDR3 has 13 residues. Deletions cut 0 bases from V and 8 bases from J, with 13 bases between. CDR1 and CDR2 from the germline V gene are GTSNPN and SVGIG (reference sequence). CDR3 in DNA: TGTGCCTGGAGTGTATCCGGGAGGGTGGGCTACACCTTC. Its translation is CAWSVSGRVGYTF.

The sample holds a few counts of this clone. The CDR3 is CASSPRSADYGYTF. In DNA form, the CDR3 reads TGCGCCAGCAGCCCGCGGAGTGCTGACTATGGCTACACCTTC. The chain carries TRBV5-1 and TRBJ1-2; D is undetermined. The CDR3 is 14 residues long. Trimming took 4 bases from V and 3 from J, leaving 13 bases between them. CDR1 is SGHRS, CDR2 YFSETQ, per germline.

This chain connects TRBV10-3 to TRBJ2-5; TRBD2 is a possible D gene (6 bases). The CDR3 totals 15 residues. Germline V gene lookup returns CDR1 ENHRY and CDR2 SYGVKD. V was cut by 0 bases and J by 0 bases, with 8 bases left in between. CDR3 sequence (DNA): TGTGCCATCAGTGAGTCGGGGGGTCACCAAGAGACCCAGTACTTC. Translation: CAISESGGHQETQYF.

V usage is TRBV5-1 and J usage is TRBJ2-1; D might be TRBD2 (7 bases). The CDR3 runs to 11 residues. The germline gives CDR1 SGHRS, CDR2 YFSETQ. Trimming stripped 3 bases from V and 13 bases from J, with 11 bases between. The CDR3 region has the DNA TGCGCCAGCAGCTGGGGGGGCCTTCAGTTCTTC. This codes for CASSWGGLQFF.

This sequence joins TRBV5-4 and TRBJ1-2, with 8 bases identical to TRBD1. V was clipped by 4 bases and J by 4 bases; unmatched bases: 3. Per germline, CDR1 SGHNT and CDR2 YYREEE (reference sequence). The CDR3 is 13 residues long. CDR3 loop: CASSRTGSYGYTF. Here the CDR3 DNA reads TGTGCCAGCAGCCGGACAGGGAGCTATGGCTACACCTTC. Variable domain in full (rest from reference TRBV5-4 and TRBJ1-2): ETGVTQSPTHLIKTRGQQVTLRCSSQSGHNTVSWYQQALGQGPQFIFQYYREEENGRGNFPPRFSGLQFPNYSSELNVNALELDDSALYLCASSRTGSYGYTFGSGTRLTVV.